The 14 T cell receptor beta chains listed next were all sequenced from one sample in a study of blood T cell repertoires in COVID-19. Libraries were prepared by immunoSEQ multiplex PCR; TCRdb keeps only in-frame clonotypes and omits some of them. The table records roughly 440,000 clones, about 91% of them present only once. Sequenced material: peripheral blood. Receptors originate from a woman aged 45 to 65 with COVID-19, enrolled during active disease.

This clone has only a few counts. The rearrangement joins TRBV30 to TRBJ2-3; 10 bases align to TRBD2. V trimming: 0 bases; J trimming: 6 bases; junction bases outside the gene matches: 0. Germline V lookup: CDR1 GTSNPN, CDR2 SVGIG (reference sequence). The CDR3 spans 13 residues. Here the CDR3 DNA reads TGTGCCTGGAGTGTAGCGGGAGGGGATACGCAGTATTTT. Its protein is CAWSVAGGDTQYF.

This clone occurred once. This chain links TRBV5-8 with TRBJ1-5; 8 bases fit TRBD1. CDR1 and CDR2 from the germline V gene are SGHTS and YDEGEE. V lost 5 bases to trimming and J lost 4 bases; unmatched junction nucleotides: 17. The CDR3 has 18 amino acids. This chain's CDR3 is CASRIKTFRGPSNQPQHF. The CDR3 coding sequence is TGTGCCAGCAGAATCAAAACCTTCAGGGGGCCTAGTAATCAGCCCCAGCATTTT.

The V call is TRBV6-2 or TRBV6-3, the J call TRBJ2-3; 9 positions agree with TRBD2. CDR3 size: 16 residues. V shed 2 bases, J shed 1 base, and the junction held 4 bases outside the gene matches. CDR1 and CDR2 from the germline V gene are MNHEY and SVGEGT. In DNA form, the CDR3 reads TGTGCCAGCAGTTACGGTAGCGGGGGTGGCACAGATACGCAGTATTTT. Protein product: CASSYGSGGGTDTQYF.

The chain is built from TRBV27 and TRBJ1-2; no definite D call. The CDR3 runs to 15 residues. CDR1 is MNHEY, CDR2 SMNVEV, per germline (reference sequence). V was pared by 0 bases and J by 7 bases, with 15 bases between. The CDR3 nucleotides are TGTGCCAGCAGTTTATCGTGGGCCCACGACGGTGGCTACACCTTC. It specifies CASSLSWAHDGGYTF.

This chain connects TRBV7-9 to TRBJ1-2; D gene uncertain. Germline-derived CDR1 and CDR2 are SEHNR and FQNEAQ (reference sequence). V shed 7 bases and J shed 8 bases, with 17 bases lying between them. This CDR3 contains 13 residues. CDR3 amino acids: CASINYGEGGYTF. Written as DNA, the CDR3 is TGTGCCAGCATCAACTATGGAGAGGGAGGCTACACCTTC.

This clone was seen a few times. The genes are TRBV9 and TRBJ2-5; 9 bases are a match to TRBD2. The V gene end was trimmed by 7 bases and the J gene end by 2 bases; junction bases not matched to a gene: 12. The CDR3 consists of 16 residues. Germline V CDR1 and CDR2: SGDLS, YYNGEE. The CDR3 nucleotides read TGTGCCAGCTCACAAGAACCTAGCGGGATACAAGAGACCCAGTACTTC. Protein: CASSQEPSGIQETQYF.

The CDR3 DNA follows: TGTGCCACCAGTGATAGGGAGGGACCCGGGGAGCTGTTTTTT. Translating gives CATSDREGPGELFF. This chain joins TRBV24-1 and TRBJ2-2, with 7 bases fitting TRBD2. The CDR3 is 14 amino acids. In germline, CDR1 is KGHDR, CDR2 SFDVKD. The V segment lost 3 bases and the J segment 6 bases; nucleotides outside the gene matches: 3.

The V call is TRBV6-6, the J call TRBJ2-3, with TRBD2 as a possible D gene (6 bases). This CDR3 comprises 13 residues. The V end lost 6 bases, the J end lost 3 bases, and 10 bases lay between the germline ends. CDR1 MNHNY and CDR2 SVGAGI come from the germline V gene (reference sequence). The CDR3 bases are TGTGCCAGCAGCTATGGGACTACAGATACGCAGTATTTT. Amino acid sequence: CASSYGTTDTQYF.

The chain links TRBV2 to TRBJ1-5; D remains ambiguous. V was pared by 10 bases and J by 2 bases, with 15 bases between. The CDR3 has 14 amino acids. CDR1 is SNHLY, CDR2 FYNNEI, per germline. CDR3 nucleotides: TGTGCCATCAGGCGGGGAACGGGCAATCAGCCCCAGCATTTT. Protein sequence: CAIRRGTGNQPQHF.

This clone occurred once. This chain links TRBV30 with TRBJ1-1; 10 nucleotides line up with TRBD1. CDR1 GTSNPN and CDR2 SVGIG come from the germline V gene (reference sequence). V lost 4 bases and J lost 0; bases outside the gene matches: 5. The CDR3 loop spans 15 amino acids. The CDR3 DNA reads TGTGCCTGGACCGGGACAGGGGCGCTGAACACTGAAGCTTTCTTT. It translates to CAWTGTGALNTEAFF. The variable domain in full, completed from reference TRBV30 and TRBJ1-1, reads SQTIHQWPATLVQPVGSPLSLECTVEGTSNPNLYWYRQAAGRGLQLLFYSVGIGQISSEVPQNLSASRPQDRQFILSSKKLLLSDSGFYLCAWTGTGALNTEAFFGQGTRLTVV.

The CDR3 DNA follows: TGTGCCAGCAGCGTAAGTCTTAGCACTGAAGCTTTCTTT. Translating it yields CASSVSLSTEAFF. This sequence joins TRBV9 and TRBJ1-1; D not resolved. Per the germline V gene, CDR1 is SGDLS and CDR2 is YYNGEE. The CDR3 consists of 13 residues. Deletions cut 1 base from V and 4 bases from J, with 8 bases between.

The CDR3 sequence: CATIADFGANVLTF. The CDR3 coding sequence is TGTGCCACCATCGCGGACTTTGGGGCCAACGTCCTGACTTTC. The chain combines TRBV10-3 with TRBJ2-6; D perhaps matches TRBD2 (5 bases). Germline lookup yields CDR1 ENHRY and CDR2 SYGVKD. Trimming removed 10 bases at V and 3 bases at J, with 13 bases between. The CDR3 extends over 14 amino acids.

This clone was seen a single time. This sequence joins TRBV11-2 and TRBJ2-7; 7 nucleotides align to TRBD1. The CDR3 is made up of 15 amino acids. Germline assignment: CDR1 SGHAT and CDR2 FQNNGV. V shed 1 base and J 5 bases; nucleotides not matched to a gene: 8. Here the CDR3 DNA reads TGTGCCAGCAGCTTAGGGACAGGCCTTATCGACGAGCAGTACTTC. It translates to CASSLGTGLIDEQYF.

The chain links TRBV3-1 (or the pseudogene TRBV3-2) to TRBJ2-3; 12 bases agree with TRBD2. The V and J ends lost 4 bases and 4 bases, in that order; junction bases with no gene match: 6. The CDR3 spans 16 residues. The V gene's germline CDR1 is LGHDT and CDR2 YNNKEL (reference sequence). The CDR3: CASSLRLAGEADTQYF. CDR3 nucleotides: TGTGCCAGCAGCCTCCGACTAGCGGGGGAGGCAGATACGCAGTATTTT.